This TCR beta chain was recovered during a study of technical replicates of blood from a handful of donors. From germline, CDR1 is KGHSH and CDR2 LQKENI. Trimming took 3 bases from V and 5 from J; bases not matched to a gene: 7. The CDR3 runs to 15 residues. The table came from immunoSEQ multiplex PCR; TCRdb's copy has only in-frame clones and leaves some out. This sample has 15,000 or so clones, with 70% to 90% found just once. This clone was picked up one time. The chain employs TRBV18 and TRBJ2-7; 10 bases are a match to TRBD1. The receptor was derived from a human donor in good health. The material sequenced was PBMCs. DNA for the CDR3: TGTGCCAGCTCACCCTCGGGGACAGGGGTCCACGAGCAGTACTTC. It yields the protein CASSPSGTGVHEQYF.